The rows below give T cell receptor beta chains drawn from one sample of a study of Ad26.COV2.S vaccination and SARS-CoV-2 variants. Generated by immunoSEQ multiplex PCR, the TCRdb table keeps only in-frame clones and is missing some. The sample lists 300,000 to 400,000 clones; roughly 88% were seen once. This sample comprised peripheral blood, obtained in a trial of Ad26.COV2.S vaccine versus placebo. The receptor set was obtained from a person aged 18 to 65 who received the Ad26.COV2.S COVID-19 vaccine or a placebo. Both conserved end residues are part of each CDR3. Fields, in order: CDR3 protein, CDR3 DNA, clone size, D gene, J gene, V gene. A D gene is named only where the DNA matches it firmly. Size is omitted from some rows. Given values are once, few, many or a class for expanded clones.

CDR3: CASSVQGSGYTF
DNA: TGTGCCAGCAGCGTACAGGGGAGTGGCTACACCTTC
size: once
D: TRBD1
J: TRBJ1-2
V: TRBV7-2

CDR3: CASSPPGGRNSGNTIYF
DNA: TGTGCCAGCTCACCACCGGGGGGAAGGAACTCTGGGAACACCATATATTTT
size: .
D: .
J: TRBJ1-3
V: TRBV18

CDR3: CASSLTLDQGALDTQYF
DNA: TGTGCCAGCAGCTTGACCCTGGACCAGGGGGCTTTAGATACGCAGTATTTT
size: .
D: TRBD1
J: TRBJ2-3
V: TRBV5-6

CDR3: CASSLTVNTEAFF
DNA: TGTGCCAGCAGTTTGACAGTGAACACTGAAGCTTTCTTT
size: .
D: .
J: TRBJ1-1
V: TRBV12-3/TRBV12-4

CDR3: CAISEGPNTGELFF
DNA: TGTGCCATCAGTGAGGGGCCTAACACCGGGGAGCTGTTTTTT
size: .
D: .
J: TRBJ2-2
V: TRBV10-3

CDR3: CASRLTGTSRADTQYF
DNA: TGTGCCAGCCGTCTTACCGGGACTAGCAGAGCAGATACGCAGTATTTT
size: .
D: TRBD2
J: TRBJ2-3
V: TRBV18

CDR3: CASSWVSGELFF
DNA: TGTGCCAGCAGTTGGGTTAGCGGGGAGCTGTTTTTT
size: .
D: .
J: TRBJ2-2
V: TRBV12-3/TRBV12-4

CDR3: CASSQDLGQGAQGYTF
DNA: TGTGCCAGCAGCCAGGACTTAGGACAGGGGGCGCAGGGCTACACCTTC
size: .
D: TRBD1
J: TRBJ1-2
V: TRBV9

CDR3: CASSLIGQGAEETQYF
DNA: TGCGCCAGCAGCTTGATCGGGCAGGGGGCGGAAGAGACCCAGTACTTC
size: .
D: TRBD1
J: TRBJ2-5
V: TRBV5-1

CDR3: CSVPQGTEAFF
DNA: TGCAGCGTACCGCAGGGAACTGAAGCTTTCTTT
size: .
D: .
J: TRBJ1-1
V: TRBV29-1

CDR3: CASSLEWGSEQFF
DNA: TGTGCCAGCAGCTTGGAGTGGGGGTCTGAGCAGTTCTTC
size: .
D: .
J: TRBJ2-1
V: TRBV5-5

CDR3: CASSEGRGAGQGLDTQYF
DNA: TGTGCCAGCAGTGAAGGCCGTGGGGCGGGACAGGGCCTAGATACGCAGTATTTT
size: few
D: TRBD1
J: TRBJ2-3
V: TRBV2

CDR3: CASRQRGETQYF
DNA: TGTGCCAGCAGACAGCGAGGGGAGACCCAGTACTTC
size: once
D: .
J: TRBJ2-5
V: TRBV7-9

CDR3: CASSQDSHEGPGRRNTEAFF
DNA: TGCGCCAGCAGCCAAGATTCCCATGAAGGTCCGGGGAGACGGAACACTGAAGCTTTCTTT
size: .
D: .
J: TRBJ1-1
V: TRBV4-3

CDR3: CASSLEREGDTEAFF
DNA: TGTGCCAGCAGCTTGGAGAGGGAAGGAGACACTGAAGCTTTCTTT
size: .
D: .
J: TRBJ1-1
V: TRBV7-6

CDR3: CASSQGWESSYEQYF
DNA: TGTGCCAGCAGCCAAGGCTGGGAGAGCTCCTACGAGCAGTACTTC
size: many
D: .
J: TRBJ2-7
V: TRBV4-2

CDR3: CASSPMGGEQFF
DNA: TGTGCCAGCAGTCCAATGGGAGGGGAGCAGTTCTTC
size: .
D: TRBD2
J: TRBJ2-1
V: TRBV25-1

CDR3: CASSESALLGEAFF
DNA: TGTGCCAGCAGTGAATCGGCCCTATTGGGTGAAGCTTTCTTT
size: .
D: .
J: TRBJ1-1
V: TRBV25-1

CDR3: CASSQDWPDGTGELFF
DNA: TGCGCCAGCAGCCAAGATTGGCCGGATGGCACCGGGGAGCTGTTTTTT
size: .
D: .
J: TRBJ2-2
V: TRBV4-3

CDR3: CASSHEANYGYTF
DNA: TGCGCCAGCAGCCACGAAGCTAACTATGGCTACACCTTC
size: few
D: .
J: TRBJ1-2
V: TRBV4-3

CDR3: CASSFSGAYNQPQHF
DNA: TGTGCCAGCAGTTTTTCTGGGGCTTACAATCAGCCCCAGCATTTT
size: many
D: .
J: TRBJ1-5
V: TRBV28

CDR3: CASSLGGGIGNEQFF
DNA: TGTGCCAGCAGCTTGGGGGGCGGGATCGGTAATGAGCAGTTCTTC
size: .
D: .
J: TRBJ2-1
V: TRBV5-4

CDR3: CASSRTGVNEKLFF
DNA: TGTGCCAGCAGTAGGACAGGGGTTAATGAAAAACTGTTTTTT
size: .
D: TRBD1
J: TRBJ1-4
V: TRBV2

CDR3: CASSDGGTSRPEQFF
DNA: TGTGCCAGCAGTGATGGAGGGACTAGCAGACCTGAGCAGTTCTTC
size: .
D: TRBD2
J: TRBJ2-1
V: TRBV6-1

CDR3: CASSQVQVTSYGYTF
DNA: TGTGCCAGCAGCCAAGTTCAAGTAACTTCCTATGGCTACACCTTC
size: .
D: .
J: TRBJ1-2
V: TRBV6-5

CDR3: CASGLVLDRGRRDNQPQHF
DNA: TGTGCTAGTGGTTTGGTACTGGACAGGGGGAGAAGGGACAATCAGCCCCAGCATTTT
size: .
D: TRBD1
J: TRBJ1-5
V: TRBV12-5

CDR3: CASSPNLGAGNTIYF
DNA: TGTGCCAGCAGCCCAAACTTGGGGGCAGGAAACACCATATATTTT
size: .
D: .
J: TRBJ1-3
V: TRBV28

CDR3: CASSATDYGYTF
DNA: TGTGCCAGCAGCGCGACCGACTATGGCTACACCTTC
size: .
D: .
J: TRBJ1-2
V: TRBV3-1/TRBV3-2

CDR3: CSVDFPTTGELFF
DNA: TGCAGCGTTGACTTCCCAACCACCGGGGAGCTGTTTTTT
size: few
D: .
J: TRBJ2-2
V: TRBV29-1

CDR3: CSATTSRAFF
DNA: TGCAGTGCTACTACTTCTAGGGCTTTCTTT
size: once
D: .
J: TRBJ1-1
V: TRBV20-1

CDR3: CASSLGAGLPDEQFF
DNA: TGCGCCAGCAGCTTGGGCGCAGGGCTCCCCGATGAGCAGTTCTTC
size: .
D: .
J: TRBJ2-1
V: TRBV5-1

CDR3: CASSPGPQTDYGYTF
DNA: TGCGCCAGCAGCCCCGGGCCTCAAACAGACTATGGCTACACCTTC
size: .
D: .
J: TRBJ1-2
V: TRBV4-1

CDR3: CASSHPRDLGGYEQYF
DNA: TGTGCCAGCAGCCACCCCAGGGACTTGGGAGGCTACGAGCAGTACTTC
size: few
D: .
J: TRBJ2-7
V: TRBV9

CDR3: CASSYTSGSYNEQFF
DNA: TGTGCCAGTAGTTACACTAGCGGCTCCTACAATGAGCAGTTCTTC
size: .
D: TRBD2
J: TRBJ2-1
V: TRBV19

CDR3: CASSLGSSGSYNEQFF
DNA: TGCGCCAGCAGCTTGGGATCGAGCGGGTCCTACAATGAGCAGTTCTTC
size: .
D: .
J: TRBJ2-1
V: TRBV5-1

CDR3: CAIGVREGYATNEKLFF
DNA: TGTGCCATTGGGGTCCGGGAGGGATATGCAACTAATGAAAAACTGTTTTTT
size: .
D: .
J: TRBJ1-4
V: TRBV10-3

CDR3: CASSRISGSSYNEQFF
DNA: TGTGCCAGCTCACGGATTAGCGGGAGCTCCTACAATGAGCAGTTCTTC
size: .
D: TRBD2
J: TRBJ2-1
V: TRBV18

CDR3: CASSLMSAGATEAFF
DNA: TGTGCCAGCAGCTTAATGTCCGCAGGAGCAACTGAAGCTTTCTTT
size: .
D: .
J: TRBJ1-1
V: TRBV11-2

CDR3: CASSPVGGLNTEAFF
DNA: TGTGCCAGCAGCCCCGTCGGTGGCCTGAACACTGAAGCTTTCTTT
size: few
D: .
J: TRBJ1-1
V: TRBV7-2

CDR3: CASNKEVDTEAFF
DNA: TGTGCCAGCAATAAGGAGGTAGACACTGAAGCTTTCTTT
size: .
D: .
J: TRBJ1-1
V: TRBV7-9

CDR3: CASSILWTTTADTQYF
DNA: TGTGCCAGTAGTATACTATGGACTACAACAGCAGATACGCAGTATTTT
size: .
D: .
J: TRBJ2-3
V: TRBV19

CDR3: CSVEVAGTNTGELFF
DNA: TGCAGCGTTGAAGTCGCCGGGACGAACACCGGGGAGCTGTTTTTT
size: .
D: .
J: TRBJ2-2
V: TRBV29-1

CDR3: CASSEEQGGINQPQHF
DNA: TGTGCCAGCAGTGAAGAACAGGGGGGAATCAATCAGCCCCAGCATTTT
size: .
D: TRBD1
J: TRBJ1-5
V: TRBV2

CDR3: CASSLVSQGAPNYGYTF
DNA: TGTGCCAGCAGCTTGGTTTCCCAGGGGGCCCCAAACTATGGCTACACCTTC
size: .
D: TRBD1
J: TRBJ1-2
V: TRBV5-5

CDR3: CASSLSLYGYTF
DNA: TGTGCCAGCAGTTTATCCCTCTATGGCTACACCTTC
size: few
D: .
J: TRBJ1-2
V: TRBV28

CDR3: CASSRDTSGRIISTDTQYF
DNA: TGTGCCAGCAGCCGCGATACTAGCGGGAGGATAATAAGCACAGATACGCAGTATTTT
size: once
D: TRBD2
J: TRBJ2-3
V: TRBV3-1/TRBV3-2

CDR3: CASTPGTGESETQYF
DNA: TGTGCCAGCACCCCAGGGACAGGGGAGTCGGAGACCCAGTACTTC
size: .
D: TRBD1
J: TRBJ2-5
V: TRBV2

CDR3: CASSYTDSYEQYF
DNA: TGTGCCAGCAGTTACACGGACAGCTACGAGCAGTACTTC
size: .
D: .
J: TRBJ2-7
V: TRBV6-5

CDR3: CAWSAGGGQPQHF
DNA: TGTGCCTGGAGTGCGGGAGGGGGCCAGCCCCAGCATTTT
size: .
D: TRBD1
J: TRBJ1-5
V: TRBV30

CDR3: CASSLRDSYTDTQYF
DNA: TGTGCCAGTTCTCTCCGGGACTCGTACACAGATACGCAGTATTTT
size: .
D: .
J: TRBJ2-3
V: TRBV18

CDR3: CASSYSWTLDEETQYF
DNA: TGTGCCAGCAGTTACTCGTGGACCCTCGACGAGGAGACCCAGTACTTC
size: once
D: .
J: TRBJ2-5
V: TRBV6-6

CDR3: CASSRRPGQNNEQFF
DNA: TGCGCCAGCAGCCGGAGGCCGGGACAGAACAATGAGCAGTTCTTC
size: .
D: TRBD1
J: TRBJ2-1
V: TRBV4-3

CDR3: CASTTDRPNLNTEAFF
DNA: TGTGCCAGCACGACAGACAGGCCTAACTTGAACACTGAAGCTTTCTTT
size: .
D: .
J: TRBJ1-1
V: TRBV7-9

CDR3: CASSQGVGYQPQHF
DNA: TGCGCCAGCAGCCAAGGGGTGGGGTATCAGCCCCAGCATTTT
size: .
D: .
J: TRBJ1-5
V: TRBV4-1

CDR3: CASSLAPLAGALTGELFF
DNA: TGTGCCAGCAGCTTGGCACCTCTAGCGGGAGCCCTCACCGGGGAGCTGTTTTTT
size: .
D: TRBD2
J: TRBJ2-2
V: TRBV5-8

CDR3: CASSLLGTGNNEQFF
DNA: TGTGCCAGCAGCCTCTTGGGGACAGGGAATAATGAGCAGTTCTTC
size: .
D: TRBD1
J: TRBJ2-1
V: TRBV6-6